This entry lists 23 T cell receptor beta chains sequenced from one sample in a study of control samples from healthy donors and cancer patients. This table comes from immunoSEQ multiplex PCR, and its TCRdb copy is limited to in-frame clones, with some not included. Of about 110,000 clones listed, 85% to 90% are singletons. Sequenced: PBMCs. Source of these receptors: a woman aged 60-70 years with lung cancer.

The chain couples TRBV27 to TRBJ2-4; 15 positions match TRBD2. Losses at the gene ends were 0 bases for V and 7 bases for J; bases not matched to a gene: 10. This CDR3 has 19 amino acids. Germline V gene sequence: CDR1 MNHEY, CDR2 SMNVEV (reference sequence). Written as DNA, the CDR3 is TGTGCCAGCAGTTTATCAAAGCCGGGACTAGCGGGAGGAGGGAACATTCAGTACTTC. This gives the protein CASSLSKPGLAGGGNIQYF.

The chain employs TRBV7-8 and TRBJ2-1; TRBD2 might be the D (6 bases). CDR3 length equals 17 residues. V was cut by 6 bases and J by 4 bases, with 22 bases left in between. Germline V CDR1 and CDR2: SGHVS, FQNEAQ. This CDR3 reads CASRSRAGPLPYNEQFF. For the CDR3, the DNA is TGTGCCAGCAGATCACGGGCGGGGCCTCTACCATACAATGAGCAGTTCTTC.

The rearrangement joins TRBV6-5 to TRBJ2-3, with no clear D. CDR1 MNHEY and CDR2 SVGAGI come from the germline V gene. CDR3 length: 16 amino acids. V lost 2 bases and J lost 2, with 14 bases in between. DNA of the CDR3: TGTGCCAGCAGTTACAGCCTTAGCCGGTCCACAGATACGCAGTATTTT. Translation gives CASSYSLSRSTDTQYF.

The DNA for the CDR3 is TGTGCCAGCAGCACGGGACAGGGATCACAAGAGACCCAGTACTTC. Amino acid sequence: CASSTGQGSQETQYF. V gene TRBV7-6 combines with J gene TRBJ2-5; 9 bases align to TRBD1. V dropped 5 bases and J dropped 2; count of bases not matched to a gene: 6. Germline-derived CDR1 and CDR2 are SGHVS and FNYEAQ. The CDR3 runs 15 residues.

The V and J genes are TRBV7-2 and TRBJ2-2, with 8 bases identical to TRBD1. The CDR3 runs to 19 residues. The germline V gene has CDR1 SGHTA and CDR2 FQGNSA. The J segment lost 6 bases and the V segment lost 0 bases, leaving 15 bases of the junction unmatched. The CDR3 reads CASSLAGGRTGIFPGELFF. For the CDR3, the DNA is TGTGCCAGCAGCTTAGCCGGTGGGCGGACAGGGATTTTTCCCGGGGAGCTGTTTTTT.

Written as DNA, the CDR3 is TGTGCCAGTTCCGGGACAGGGGCAGATACGCAGTATTTT. The encoded protein is CASSGTGADTQYF. V and J are TRBV19 and TRBJ2-3, with TRBD1 matching over 10 bases. The CDR3 has 13 amino acids. J was trimmed by 4 bases and V by 8 bases; bases with no gene match: 3. Germline loops: CDR1 LNHDA, CDR2 SQIVND (reference sequence). Supplemented by reference TRBV19 and TRBJ2-3, the full variable domain reads DGGITQSPKYLFRKEGQNVTLSCEQNLNHDAMYWYRQDPGQGLRLIYYSQIVNDFQKGDIAEGYSVSREKKESFPLTVTSAQKNPTAFYLCASSGTGADTQYFGPGTRLTVL.

This clone was observed a single time. The chain combines TRBV19 with TRBJ1-2, with D unclear. V was pared by 7 bases and J by 5 bases, with 11 bases between. The CDR3 runs 12 residues. Germline V gene lookup returns CDR1 LNHDA and CDR2 SQIVND (reference sequence). The CDR3, as DNA: TGTGCCAGTAACCGACGTTTTTATGGCTACACCTTC. Protein product: CASNRRFYGYTF.

The chain employs TRBV11-1 and TRBJ2-1; 10 bases are a match to TRBD2. The ends lost 0 bases at V and 4 bases at J; junction bases unmatched: 9. The germline gives CDR1 SGHAT, CDR2 FQDESV (reference sequence). This CDR3 comprises 18 residues. The chain's CDR3 is CASSLAGVAGGIYNEQFF. Written as DNA, the CDR3 is TGTGCCAGCAGCTTAGCGGGGGTAGCGGGGGGCATTTACAATGAGCAGTTCTTC.

A few counts support this clone. This chain connects TRBV25-1 to TRBJ2-3; 7 bases agree with TRBD1. Germline CDR1 and CDR2: MGHDK and SYGVNS. The CDR3 sequence is 16 residues long. V lost 2 bases and J lost 2; bases outside the gene matches: 7. The CDR3 DNA follows: TGTGCCAGCAGTGAAAGTCTGACAGGGTCCACAGATACGCAGTATTTT. This sequence encodes CASSESLTGSTDTQYF.

The chain employs TRBV4-3 and TRBJ1-2, with 8 bases aligning to TRBD1. The CDR3 length is 15 residues. Germline V CDR1 and CDR2: LGHNA, YSLEER. J lost 2 bases, V lost 3 bases, and 5 bases had no gene match. CDR3 sequence: CASSQNRGGNYGYTF. DNA of the CDR3: TGCGCCAGCAGCCAGAACAGGGGGGGCAACTATGGCTACACCTTC.

The gene calls are TRBV11-2 and TRBJ1-2, with 7 positions matching TRBD1. Trimming at V came to 4 bases and at J to 8 bases, leaving 10 bases not matched to a gene. The CDR3 has 14 residues. Germline V CDR1 and CDR2: SGHAT, FQNNGV. The CDR3 spells CASSSARQGQGYTF. CDR3 nucleotides: TGTGCCAGCAGCTCTGCCCGACAGGGCCAAGGCTACACCTTC. Full variable domain (outside the CDR3, taken from reference TRBV11-2 and TRBJ1-2): EAGVAQSPRYKIIEKRQSVAFWCNPISGHATLYWYQQILGQGPKLLIQFQNNGVVDDSQLPKDRFSAERLKGVDSTLKIQPAKLEDSAVYLCASSSARQGQGYTFGSGTRLTVV.

The chain combines TRBV19 with TRBJ2-7, with D maybe TRBD1 (5 bases). This CDR3 spans 16 amino acids. Trimming removed 0 bases from V and 2 bases from J, with 14 bases in between. Germline CDR1 reads LNHDA; CDR2 reads SQIVND (reference sequence). This CDR3 reads CASSIEGAGSPYEQYF. The CDR3 nucleotides are TGTGCCAGTAGTATAGAAGGGGCAGGAAGTCCCTACGAGCAGTACTTC.

The CDR3: CATSRDRVAETDTQYF. CDR3 sequence (DNA): TGTGCCACCAGCAGAGATAGGGTAGCGGAAACAGATACGCAGTATTTT. J is TRBJ2-3 and V is TRBV15; perhaps TRBD2 as D (6 bases). This CDR3 has 16 amino acids. V was shortened by 0 bases and J by 3 bases, with 13 bases between the two germline ends. The V gene's germline CDR1 is LNHNV and CDR2 YYDKDF (reference sequence).

V is TRBV3-1 (or the pseudogene TRBV3-2) and J is TRBJ1-1; a weak D match, TRBD1 (6 bases). Per germline, CDR1 LGHDT and CDR2 YNNKEL (reference sequence). Trimming shortened V by 4 bases and J by 0 bases, and 15 bases separated the two germline ends. The CDR3 totals 16 residues. The CDR3 is CASSLQGYQMNTEAFF. Here the CDR3 DNA reads TGTGCCAGCAGCCTACAGGGCTACCAAATGAACACTGAAGCTTTCTTT.

This clone was observed once. V gene TRBV25-1 combines with J gene TRBJ2-2; the D is unclear. The CDR3 spans 13 residues. V gave up 2 bases and J gave up 6 bases, with 7 bases separating them. The V gene's germline CDR1 is MGHDK and CDR2 SYGVNS. The CDR3 region is CASSEPYAGELFF. The DNA of the CDR3 is TGTGCCAGCAGTGAACCCTATGCCGGGGAGCTGTTTTTT.

The chain joins TRBV28 to TRBJ1-2; D uncertain. The germline CDR1 and CDR2 sequences are MDHEN and SYDVKM. The V end lost 7 bases, the J end lost 3 bases, and 15 bases lay between the germline ends. The CDR3 has 14 residues. CDR3 residues: CASMTRPADYGYTF. In nucleotides, the CDR3 is TGTGCCAGCATGACTAGGCCTGCTGACTATGGCTACACCTTC.

The chain couples TRBV2 to TRBJ1-4, with 10 positions matching TRBD1. The J segment lost 6 bases and the V segment lost 4 bases, leaving 5 bases of the junction unmatched. The CDR3 runs 15 residues. Germline CDR1 and CDR2: SNHLY and FYNNEI. CDR3 DNA: TGTGCCAGCAGTGTCCCGGGACAGGGGTATGAAAAACTGTTTTTT. Translated: CASSVPGQGYEKLFF.

This clone has more than one count but fewer than ten. The chain couples TRBV5-1 to TRBJ1-5, with 10 bases matching TRBD1. V gave up 3 bases and J gave up 0 bases; unmatched junction bases: 12. The germline gives CDR1 SGHRS, CDR2 YFSETQ. This CDR3 comprises 19 residues. In nucleotides, the CDR3 is TGCGCCAGCAGCTCCCGGATCCGGGACAGGGGCTATAGCAATCAGCCCCAGCATTTT. As protein: CASSSRIRDRGYSNQPQHF.

This rearrangement joins TRBV15 to TRBJ2-2; 7 nucleotides line up with TRBD2. Looked up from germline, CDR1 is LNHNV and CDR2 is YYDKDF (reference sequence). CDR3 size: 14 residues. V trimming: 3 bases; J trimming: 5 bases; junction bases outside the gene matches: 3. DNA of the CDR3: TGTGCCACCAGCAGGGGAGGGAATACCGGGGAGCTGTTTTTT. Protein: CATSRGGNTGELFF.

The chain couples TRBV9 to TRBJ1-2, with D uncertain. V was shortened by 3 bases and J by 8 bases, with 20 bases between the two germline ends. From germline, CDR1 is SGDLS and CDR2 YYNGEE. The CDR3 totals 15 residues. CDR3 in DNA: TGTGCCAGCAGCGCAGGCTCCGGGCCCGGGAGGGGCTACACCTTC. As protein: CASSAGSGPGRGYTF.

This clone came up once. The rearrangement links TRBV29-1 to TRBJ1-1, with D perhaps TRBD1 (6 bases). V lost 6 bases and J 0 bases, leaving 11 bases between the germline ends. Germline CDR1 reads SQVTM; CDR2 reads ANQGSEA. This CDR3 comprises 13 residues. The CDR3 sequence is CSVADRLNTEAFF. In DNA form, the CDR3 reads TGCAGCGTCGCAGACAGGTTGAACACTGAAGCTTTCTTT.

This chain connects TRBV7-9 to TRBJ2-7, with 7 bases lining up with TRBD2. Germline CDR1 and CDR2: SEHNR and FQNEAQ (reference sequence). This CDR3 has 12 amino acids. V shed 4 bases and J 8 bases; nucleotides not matched to a gene: 5. The CDR3 is CASSSPGGQQYF. The CDR3 DNA sequence: TGTGCCAGCAGCTCCCCGGGAGGCCAGCAGTACTTC. The complete variable domain, with remaining parts taken from reference TRBV7-9 and TRBJ2-7, reads DTGVSQNPRHKITKRGQNVTFRCDPISEHNRLYWYRQTLGQGPEFLTYFQNEAQLEKSRLLSDRFSAERPKGSFSTLEIQRTEQGDSAMYLCASSSPGGQQYFGPGTRLTVT.

The V and J genes are TRBV5-5 and TRBJ1-5; tentatively, D is TRBD1 (5 bases). The CDR3 runs 12 residues. The V end was cut by 0 bases, the J end by 9 bases, with 7 bases between. The V gene's germline CDR1 is SGHKS and CDR2 YYEKEE (reference sequence). The chain's CDR3 is CASSLERGPQHF. CDR3 bases: TGTGCCAGCAGCTTGGAGAGGGGGCCCCAGCATTTT.